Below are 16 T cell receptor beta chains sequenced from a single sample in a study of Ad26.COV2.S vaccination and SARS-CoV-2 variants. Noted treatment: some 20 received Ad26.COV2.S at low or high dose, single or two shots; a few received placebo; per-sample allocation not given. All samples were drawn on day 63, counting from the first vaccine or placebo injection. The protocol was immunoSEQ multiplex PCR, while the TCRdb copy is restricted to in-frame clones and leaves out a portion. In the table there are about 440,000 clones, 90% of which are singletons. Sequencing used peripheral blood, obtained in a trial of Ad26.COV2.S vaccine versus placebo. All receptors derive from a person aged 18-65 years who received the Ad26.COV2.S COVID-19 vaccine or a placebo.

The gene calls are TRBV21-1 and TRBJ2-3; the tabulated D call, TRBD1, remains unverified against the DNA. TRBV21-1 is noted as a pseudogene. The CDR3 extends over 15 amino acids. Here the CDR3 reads CASSKSGTGTDTQYF. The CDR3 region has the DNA TGTGCCAGCAGCAAAAGTGGGACAGGGACGGATACGCAGTATTTT.

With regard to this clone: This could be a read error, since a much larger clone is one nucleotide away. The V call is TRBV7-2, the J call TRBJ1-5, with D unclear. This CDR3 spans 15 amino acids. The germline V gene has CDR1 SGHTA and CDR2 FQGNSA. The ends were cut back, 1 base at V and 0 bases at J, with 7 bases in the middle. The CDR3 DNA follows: TGTGCCAGCAGCTTAGGGGGTTTTAGCAATCAGCCCCAGCATTTT. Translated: CASSLGGFSNQPQHF. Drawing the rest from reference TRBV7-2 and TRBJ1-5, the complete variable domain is GAGVSQSPSNKVTEKGKDVELRCDPISGHTALYWYRQSLGQGLEFLIYFQGNSAPDKSGLPSDRFSAERTGGSVSTLTIQRTQQEDSAVYLCASSLGGFSNQPQHFGDGTRLSIL.

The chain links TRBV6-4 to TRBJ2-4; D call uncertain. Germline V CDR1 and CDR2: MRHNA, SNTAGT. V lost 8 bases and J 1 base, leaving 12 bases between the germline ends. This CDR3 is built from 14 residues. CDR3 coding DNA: TGTGCCAGCCCCCCCCCGGCTGCCAAAAACATTCAGTACTTC. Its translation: CASPPPAAKNIQYF.

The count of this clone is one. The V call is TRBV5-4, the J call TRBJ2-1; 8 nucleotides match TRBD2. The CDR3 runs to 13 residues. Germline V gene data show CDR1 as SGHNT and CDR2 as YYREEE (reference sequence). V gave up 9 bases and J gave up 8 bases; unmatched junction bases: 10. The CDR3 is CATTPGGRYEQFF. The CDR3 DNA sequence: TGTGCCACAACTCCCGGCGGGAGGTATGAGCAGTTCTTC.

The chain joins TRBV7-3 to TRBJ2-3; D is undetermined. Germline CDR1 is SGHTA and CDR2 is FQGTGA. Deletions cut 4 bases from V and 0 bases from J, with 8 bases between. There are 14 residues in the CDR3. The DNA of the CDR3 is TGTGCCAGCAGCTCCACGCCAAGCACAGATACGCAGTATTTT. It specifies CASSSTPSTDTQYF.

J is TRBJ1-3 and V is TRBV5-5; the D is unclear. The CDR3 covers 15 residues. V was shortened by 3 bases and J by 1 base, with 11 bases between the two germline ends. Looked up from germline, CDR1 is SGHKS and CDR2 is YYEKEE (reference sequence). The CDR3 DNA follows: TGTGCCAGCAGCTGGGCCGGGGTTTCTGGAAACACCATATATTTT. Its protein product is CASSWAGVSGNTIYF.

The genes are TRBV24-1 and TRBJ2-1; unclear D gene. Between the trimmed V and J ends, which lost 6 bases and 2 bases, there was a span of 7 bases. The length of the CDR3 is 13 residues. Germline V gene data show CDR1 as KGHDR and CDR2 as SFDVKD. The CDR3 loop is CATSPGPYNEQFF. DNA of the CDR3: TGTGCCACCAGTCCAGGCCCCTACAATGAGCAGTTCTTC.

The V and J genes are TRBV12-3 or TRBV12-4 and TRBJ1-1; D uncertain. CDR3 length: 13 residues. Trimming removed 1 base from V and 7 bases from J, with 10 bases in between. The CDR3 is CASSLERQFEAFF. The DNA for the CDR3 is TGTGCCAGCAGTTTAGAGCGCCAGTTTGAAGCTTTCTTT.

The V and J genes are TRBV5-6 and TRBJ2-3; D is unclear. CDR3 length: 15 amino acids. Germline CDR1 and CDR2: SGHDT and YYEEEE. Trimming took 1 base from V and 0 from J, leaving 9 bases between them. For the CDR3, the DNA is TGTGCCAGCAGCTTGTCCGGATATAGCACAGATACGCAGTATTTT. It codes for CASSLSGYSTDTQYF.

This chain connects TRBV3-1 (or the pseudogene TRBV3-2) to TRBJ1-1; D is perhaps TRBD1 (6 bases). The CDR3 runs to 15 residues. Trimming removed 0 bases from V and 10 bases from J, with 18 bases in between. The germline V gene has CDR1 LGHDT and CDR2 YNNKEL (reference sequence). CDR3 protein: CASSQDFIRGFGAFF. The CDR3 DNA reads TGTGCCAGCAGCCAAGATTTTATTAGGGGGTTCGGAGCTTTCTTT.

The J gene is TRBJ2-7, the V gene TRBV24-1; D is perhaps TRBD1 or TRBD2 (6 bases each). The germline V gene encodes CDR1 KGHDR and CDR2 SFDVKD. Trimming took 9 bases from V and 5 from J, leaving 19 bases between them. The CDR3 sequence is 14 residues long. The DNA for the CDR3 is TGTGCCACCTCCAGGTCGGGGGCGCCTCACGAGCAGTACTTC. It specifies CATSRSGAPHEQYF.

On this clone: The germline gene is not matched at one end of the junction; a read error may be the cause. CDR3 residues: CASTLGQDF. The CDR3 DNA follows: TGTGCCAGCACCTTAGGTCAAGACTTT. The chain is built from TRBV7-2 and TRBJ1-1; no reliable D call. Germline V CDR1 and CDR2: SGHTA, FQGNSA. The CDR3 is 9 amino acids. Full variable domain (remainder filled in from reference TRBV7-2 and TRBJ1-1): GAGVSQSPSNKVTEKGKDVELRCDPISGHTALYWYRQSLGQGLEFLIYFQGNSAPDKSGLPSDRFSAERTGGSVSTLTIQRTQQEDSAVYLCASTLGQDFGQGTRLTVV.

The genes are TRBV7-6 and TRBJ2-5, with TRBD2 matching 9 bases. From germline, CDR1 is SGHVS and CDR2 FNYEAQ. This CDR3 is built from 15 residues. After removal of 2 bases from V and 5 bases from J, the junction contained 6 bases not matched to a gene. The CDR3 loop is CASSLWREGVETQYF. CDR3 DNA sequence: TGTGCCAGCAGCTTATGGCGGGAGGGGGTGGAGACCCAGTACTTC.

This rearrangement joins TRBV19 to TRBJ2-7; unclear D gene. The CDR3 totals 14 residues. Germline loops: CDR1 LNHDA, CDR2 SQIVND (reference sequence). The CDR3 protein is CRTPAELSSYEQYF. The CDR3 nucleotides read TGTCGGACCCCCGCTGAGCTCAGCTCCTACGAGCAGTACTTC.

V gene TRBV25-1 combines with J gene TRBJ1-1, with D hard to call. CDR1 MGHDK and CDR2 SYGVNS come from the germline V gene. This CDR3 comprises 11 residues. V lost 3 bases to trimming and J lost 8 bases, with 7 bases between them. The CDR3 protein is CASSDAREAFF. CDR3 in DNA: TGTGCCAGCAGTGACGCGCGGGAAGCTTTCTTT.

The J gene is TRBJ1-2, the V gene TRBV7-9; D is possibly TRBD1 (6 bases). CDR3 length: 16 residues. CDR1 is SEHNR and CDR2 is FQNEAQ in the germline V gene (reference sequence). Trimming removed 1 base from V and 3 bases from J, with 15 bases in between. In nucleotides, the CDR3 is TGTGCCAGCAGCTTAGATTTAGCAGGGGACTACTATGGCTACACCTTC. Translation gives CASSLDLAGDYYGYTF. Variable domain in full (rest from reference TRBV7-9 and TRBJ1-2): DTGVSQNPRHKITKRGQNVTFRCDPISEHNRLYWYRQTLGQGPEFLTYFQNEAQLEKSRLLSDRFSAERPKGSFSTLEIQRTEQGDSAMYLCASSLDLAGDYYGYTFGSGTRLTVV.